Detailed here is one TCR beta chain. The approximately 120-subject validation cohort, separate from the roughly 700-subject first cohort, included the donors. The sample is drawn from a study of cytomegalovirus exposure and HLA in healthy donors. Some clones are missing from TCRdb's copy, which holds only in-frame ones; the method was immunoSEQ multiplex PCR. The sample yields approximately 130,000 clones, approximately 90% seen once. Deletions cut 2 bases from V and 7 bases from J, with 12 bases between. Germline assignment: CDR1 MDHEN and CDR2 SYDVKM. This CDR3 comprises 14 residues. Sequences were obtained from PBMCs. The chain carries TRBV28 and TRBJ1-5; TRBD1 might be the D (5 bases). The sequence was obtained from a woman between 18 and 29 years old in good health and CMV-seronegative. The CDR3 DNA is TGTGCCAGCAGTTTAGGTACAGGCATGCAGCCCCAGCATTTT. The encoded protein is CASSLGTGMQPQHF.